A single sample is the source of the 8 T cell receptor beta chains below, sequenced in a study of T cells after yellow fever vaccination. In TCRdb, the 5' RACE reads were re-called with MiXCR into one record per CDR3 protein. The sample records approximately 170,000 distinct CDR3 sequences, 11% being singletons. The input for sequencing was CD8+ T cells sorted from PBMCs, taken 15 days after the yellow fever booster vaccination. The receptor set was obtained from a man aged 18 to 30 who received the YFV17D yellow fever vaccine.

This clonotype was seen repeatedly, ten times or more. The rearrangement joins TRBV9 to TRBJ1-2, with D unclear. V was clipped by 0 bases and J by 3 bases, with 12 bases between them. CDR1 and CDR2 from the germline V gene are SGDLS and YYNGEE. The CDR3 has 15 amino acids. CDR3 sequence reads: CASSVDGEPDYGYTF. The CDR3 DNA sequence: TGTGCCAGCAGCGTAGACGGGGAACCAGACTATGGCTACACCTTC.

This clonotype was seen a handful of times. The rearrangement joins TRBV28 to TRBJ1-5; 11 bases are shared with TRBD1. Germline values: CDR1 MDHEN, CDR2 SYDVKM. Losses at the gene ends were 6 bases for V and 3 bases for J; bases not matched to a gene: 4. This CDR3 contains 15 residues. This CDR3 is CASSPGQGANQPQHF. The CDR3 nucleotides are TGTGCCAGCAGCCCTGGACAGGGGGCCAATCAGCCCCAGCATTTT. Full variable domain (rest looked up from reference TRBV28 and TRBJ1-5): DVKVTQSSRYLVKRTGEKVFLECVQDMDHENMFWYRQDPGLGLRLIYFSYDVKMKEKGDIPEGYSVSREKKERFSLILESASTNQTSMYLCASSPGQGANQPQHFGDGTRLSIL.

The V call is TRBV4-1, the J call TRBJ2-4; 15 bases fit TRBD2. After removal of 4 bases from V and 13 bases from J, the junction contained 5 bases not matched to a gene. This CDR3 comprises 14 residues. CDR1 and CDR2 from the germline V gene are MGHRA and YSYEKL. The CDR3 is CASSPGTSGGWQYF. The DNA for the CDR3 is TGCGCCAGCAGCCCCGGGACTAGCGGGGGGTGGCAGTACTTC.

The chain links TRBV4-1 to TRBJ2-2; D unresolved. The ends were cut back, 3 bases at V and 6 bases at J, with 8 bases in the middle. The CDR3 is made up of 13 amino acids. CDR1 MGHRA and CDR2 YSYEKL come from the germline V gene. The CDR3 region has the DNA TGCGCCAGCAGCCATAGAGAGGCCGGGGAGCTGTTTTTT. Translation gives CASSHREAGELFF.

This chain joins TRBV10-3 and TRBJ2-2; the D is unclear. This CDR3 spans 15 amino acids. V was pared by 0 bases and J by 0 bases, with 5 bases between. Per the germline V gene, CDR1 is ENHRY and CDR2 is SYGVKD. The CDR3, as DNA: TGTGCCATCAGTGAGTCCTGGACGAACACCGGGGAGCTGTTTTTT. This sequence encodes CAISESWTNTGELFF.

This clonotype was seen a few times. The chain carries TRBV2 and TRBJ2-7; a weak D match, TRBD1 (6 bases). V shed 10 bases and J shed 1 base, with 17 bases lying between them. CDR3 length: 14 residues. The germline CDR1 and CDR2 sequences are SNHLY and FYNNEI. The CDR3 DNA follows: TGTGCCAACAGGACAGTTACTCGGTCCTACGAGCAGTACTTC. Its translation: CANRTVTRSYEQYF.

The sample holds a few counts of this clonotype. An end of the junction differs from the germline gene, which may be a read error. The chain uses TRBV7-9 and TRBJ1-1; a possible D gene is TRBD1 (6 bases). The CDR3 loop spans 14 amino acids. Germline CDR1 reads SEHNR; CDR2 reads FQNEAQ (reference sequence). Written as DNA, the CDR3 is TGTGCCAGCACCTTAGGGGCTGGGGGCATTGAAGCTTTCTTT. Amino acids: CASTLGAGGIEAFF.

This clonotype has just a few counts. This rearrangement joins TRBV4-2 to TRBJ2-1; D not resolved. Between the trimmed V and J ends, which lost 4 bases and 0 bases, there was a span of 13 bases. The CDR3 sequence is 16 residues long. The germline gives CDR1 LGHNA, CDR2 YNFKEQ. The CDR3 DNA reads as TGTGCCAGCAGCCCGGGCATTCACAGCTCCTACAATGAGCAGTTCTTC. This translates into CASSPGIHSSYNEQFF.